Given below is one TCR gamma chain in context. Antigen specificity is unknown. Thymocytes were sorted as CD3+ TCRVdelta1+ TCRVdelta2- after alphabeta T cell depletion. Between roughly 97% and 99.6% of sorted thymocytes were Vdelta1+. Germline V gene data show CDR1 as EGSNGY and CDR2 as YDSYNSKV. The CDR3 totals 14 residues. The V and J ends lost 5 bases and 0 bases, in that order; junction bases with no gene match: 3. Sequences come from RNA converted to cDNA by reverse transcription. CDR3 amplicons came from multiplex PCR with pooled V-gene forward and constant-region reverse primers. TCRdb reran clone calling via CATT on the multiplex PCR reads. The table has 9,000 or so gamma-chain clones, 56% seen once; the top ten hold approximately 1.5%. This sample stems from a study of Vδ1+ human thymocytes. Study observations and caveats: In the thymus, TRG and TRD repertoires looked highly polyclonal with Gaussian CDR3 lengths. Thymic delta-chain repertoires held 20% to 25% Vdelta2 sequences and few Vdelta3, despite high sort purity.

This chain uses TRGV2 with TRGJP2. TCRdb records no J gene; here it was assigned by comparing the DNA to germline. The source of this sequence is a girl under three years old who had congenital heart surgery. The sample was Vdelta1+ gamma-delta thymocytes from the thymus. Subset specified: FACS-sorted CD3+ TCRalphabeta- TCRVdelta1+ TCRVdelta2- thymocytes. In DNA, the CDR3 is TGTGCCACCTGGGGCTATAGTAGTGATTGGATCAAGACGTTT. Its translation is CATWGYSSDWIKTF.